These 27 T cell receptor beta chains were all obtained from the same sample, sequenced in a study of a mutant IDH1 vaccine in newly diagnosed glioma. The sample's time point: baseline, week 1 (first vaccination visit). Treatment defined: pre-vaccination baseline after standard-of-care therapy. The repertoire was sequenced with immunoSEQ multiplex PCR; TCRdb's copy has only in-frame clones and lacks some. This table holds roughly 86,000 clones, just under 80% found once. This material consisted of PBMCs, taken from a glioma patient treated with radiotherapy, temozolomide or both. These receptors were collected from a man in his forties or fifties with glioma.

The chain combines TRBV5-1 with TRBJ1-3; perhaps TRBD1 as D (5 bases). Germline V gives CDR1 SGHRS, CDR2 YFSETQ. The length of the CDR3 is 17 residues. With 0 bases removed from V and 0 bases from J, the gap between germline ends came to 13 bases. The CDR3 here is CASSLGATANSGNTIYF. The CDR3 DNA follows: TGCGCCAGCAGCTTGGGGGCGACAGCCAACTCTGGAAACACCATATATTTT.

The J gene is TRBJ2-2, the V gene TRBV6-6; no firm D call. V was trimmed by 6 bases and J by 0 bases, leaving 14 bases between them. The germline CDR1 and CDR2 sequences are MNHNY and SVGAGI (reference sequence). The CDR3 contains 16 residues. For the CDR3, the DNA is TGTGCCAGCAGACTCTCAGGAAACGCGAACACCGGGGAGCTGTTTTTT. Its translation is CASRLSGNANTGELFF.

This chain's CDR3 is CASSFLSANTGELFF. The CDR3 coding sequence is TGTGCCAGCAGTTTCCTCTCAGCGAACACCGGGGAGCTGTTTTTT. The chain carries TRBV5-5 and TRBJ2-2, with D unclear. This CDR3 spans 15 amino acids. Trimming removed 5 bases from V and 0 bases from J, with 11 bases in between. Germline V CDR1 and CDR2: SGHKS, YYEKEE (reference sequence).

The chain combines TRBV12-5 with TRBJ2-3; D gene ambiguous. Germline V lookup: CDR1 LGHNT, CDR2 FRNRAP. The CDR3 has 13 residues. V was trimmed by 1 base and J by 8 bases, leaving 10 bases between them. The CDR3 DNA sequence: TGTGCTAGTGGTTTGGCGTGGGTTAGTACGCAGTATTTT. It specifies CASGLAWVSTQYF.

This clone was recorded once. The chain carries TRBV19 and TRBJ2-7, with TRBD1 matching 7 bases. The CDR3 is 15 residues long. The V gene's germline CDR1 is LNHDA and CDR2 SQIVND (reference sequence). V trimming: 2 bases; J trimming: 6 bases; junction bases outside the gene matches: 10. The CDR3 sequence is CASSISTGSRGEQYF. Written as DNA, the CDR3 is TGTGCCAGTAGTATATCGACAGGGAGTCGTGGCGAGCAGTACTTC.

The V call is TRBV4-2, the J call TRBJ2-3; D not certain. V lost 0 bases to trimming and J lost 6 bases, with 10 bases between them. The CDR3 contains 14 residues. Germline loops: CDR1 LGHNA, CDR2 YNFKEQ. The CDR3 nucleotides read TGTGCCAGCAGCCAAGACAGAACAGTGGATACGCAGTATTTT. Its protein product is CASSQDRTVDTQYF.

This clone was observed a single time. The junction departs from germline at one end; a sequencing error may be responsible. This chain links TRBV7-2 with TRBJ2-5, with 13 bases aligning to TRBD2. The CDR3 runs to 14 residues. Per germline, CDR1 SGHTA and CDR2 FQGNSA. CDR3 residues: CASSPQLAGGGRHF. In DNA, the CDR3 is TGTGCCAGCAGCCCCCAACTAGCGGGAGGGGGACGTCACTTC.

The V and J genes are TRBV6-5 and TRBJ2-7; no definite D call. The CDR3 contains 10 residues. Trimming cost V 8 bases and J 7 bases, with 9 bases left between them. Germline V gene sequence: CDR1 MNHEY, CDR2 SVGAGI. CDR3 coding DNA: TGTGCCAGCGGGGTGGGGGAGCAGTACTTC. Encoded protein: CASGVGEQYF.

The chain recombines TRBV7-2 with TRBJ1-5, with D possibly matching TRBD1 (6 bases). In germline, CDR1 is SGHTA, CDR2 FQGNSA. V lost 6 bases and J 3 bases, leaving 12 bases between the germline ends. This CDR3 has 14 amino acids. In nucleotides, the CDR3 is TGTGCCAGCAGATCCGGACAGTTCAATCAGCCCCAGCATTTT. This codes for CASRSGQFNQPQHF.

The chain links TRBV4-3 to TRBJ2-5; no firm D call. Germline V gene lookup returns CDR1 LGHNA and CDR2 YSLEER. Trimming shortened V by 0 bases and J by 5 bases, and 13 bases separated the two germline ends. The CDR3 spans 15 residues. The DNA of the CDR3 is TGCGCCAGCAGCCAAGATACGAGAGCCTATGAGACCCAGTACTTC. Translated: CASSQDTRAYETQYF.

The chain links TRBV6-4 to TRBJ2-1; D not certain. Germline CDR1 and CDR2: MRHNA and SNTAGT. This CDR3 region has 14 residues. V shed 5 bases and J shed 8 bases, with 16 bases lying between them. The CDR3 region is CASSTIWGRDEQFF. CDR3 bases: TGTGCCAGCAGTACTATCTGGGGTCGGGATGAGCAGTTCTTC.

Of note for this clone: A read error may produce the germline difference seen at one junction end. This chain connects TRBV7-7 to TRBJ2-2; possible D gene TRBD2, 6 bases. Germline loops: CDR1 SSHAT, CDR2 FNYEAQ (reference sequence). The CDR3 contains 18 residues. CDR3 in amino acids: CASSPYRGSSLNTGELFF. CDR3 in DNA: TGTGCTAGCAGCCCTTACCGGGGGTCCTCTTTGAACACCGGGGAGCTGTTTTTT.

The chain is built from TRBV10-1 and TRBJ1-1, with D uncertain. Germline lookup yields CDR1 WNHNN and CDR2 SYGVQD (reference sequence). With 2 bases removed from V and 1 base from J, the gap between germline ends came to 8 bases. The CDR3 has 14 amino acids. CDR3 residues: CASSEKPWNTEAFF. DNA for the CDR3: TGCGCCAGCAGTGAGAAGCCCTGGAACACTGAAGCTTTCTTT.

For this clone: The sample holds other DNA sequences that translate to the same CDR3. The chain couples TRBV4-3 to TRBJ2-7; D is ambiguous. The CDR3 consists of 15 residues. Germline assignment: CDR1 LGHNA and CDR2 YSLEER. V was cut by 1 base and J by 0 bases, with 10 bases left in between. The CDR3 reads CASSQVLGGSYEQYF. For the CDR3, the DNA is TGCGCCAGCAGCCAAGTACTCGGCGGCTCCTACGAGCAGTACTTC.

This clone was detected only once. CDR3 DNA: TGTGCCTCCTCCTCGGTTTCGAGTTCTCCCTACGAGCAGTACTTC. Residues: CASSSVSSSPYEQYF. The J gene is TRBJ2-7, the V gene TRBV11-1; D gene uncertain. With 11 bases removed from V and 2 bases from J, the gap between germline ends came to 22 bases. The CDR3 totals 15 residues. The germline CDR1 and CDR2 sequences are SGHAT and FQDESV (reference sequence).

The V and J genes are TRBV7-6 and TRBJ1-2, with D possibly being TRBD1 (5 bases). This CDR3 has 15 residues. The V end lost 1 base, the J end lost 7 bases, and 16 bases lay between the germline ends. CDR1 is SGHVS and CDR2 is FNYEAQ in the germline V gene. CDR3 sequence (DNA): TGTGCCAGCAGCTTAGTGCAGGGCGGCTTCGGTGGCTACACCTTC. It codes for CASSLVQGGFGGYTF.

This chain links TRBV9 with TRBJ2-1, with 11 bases identical to TRBD2. This CDR3 is built from 20 residues. Germline CDR1 is SGDLS and CDR2 is YYNGEE. After removal of 3 bases from V and 0 bases from J, the junction contained 14 bases not matched to a gene. The CDR3 sequence: CASSGIRGSGRALSYNEQFF. DNA of the CDR3: TGTGCCAGCAGCGGGATTCGTGGTAGCGGGAGGGCCCTCTCCTACAATGAGCAGTTCTTC.

The chain links TRBV5-5 to TRBJ1-5; 9 nucleotides line up with TRBD1. This CDR3 has 19 amino acids. Looked up from germline, CDR1 is SGHKS and CDR2 is YYEKEE (reference sequence). V shed 0 bases and J 0 bases; nucleotides not matched to a gene: 10. CDR3 sequence (DNA): TGTGCCAGCAGCTTGGTAGGGGGACAGGGTTATATTAGCAATCAGCCCCAGCATTTT. Protein sequence: CASSLVGGQGYISNQPQHF. The entire variable domain, with the rest obtained from reference TRBV5-5 and TRBJ1-5, is as follows: DAGVTQSPTHLIKTRGQQVTLRCSPISGHKSVSWYQQVLGQGPQFIFQYYEKEERGRGNFPDRFSARQFPNYSSELNVNALLLGDSALYLCASSLVGGQGYISNQPQHFGDGTRLSIL.

V usage is TRBV4-2 and J usage is TRBJ2-1; 12 nucleotides match TRBD2. This CDR3 is 16 amino acids long. Germline loops: CDR1 LGHNA, CDR2 YNFKEQ. After removal of 6 bases from V and 7 bases from J, the junction contained 10 bases not matched to a gene. CDR3 in amino acids: CASSRETSGSLNEQFF. The CDR3 DNA is TGTGCCAGCAGTAGGGAGACTAGCGGGAGCCTTAATGAGCAGTTCTTC.

In the case of this clone: Other DNA sequences in this specimen translate into the identical CDR3. The chain recombines TRBV6-5 with TRBJ1-1; D is ambiguous. The germline V and J ends were trimmed by 3 bases and 4 bases, with 12 bases remaining between them. CDR1 and CDR2 (germline): MNHEY, SVGAGI. This CDR3 has 14 amino acids. CDR3 nucleotides: TGTGCCAGCAGTTATTCGCCCCTGGGCACTGAAGCTTTCTTT. It is translated as CASSYSPLGTEAFF.

V is TRBV29-1 and J is TRBJ2-7; D might be TRBD1 or TRBD2, each matching 5 bases. Germline assignment: CDR1 SQVTM and CDR2 ANQGSEA. The V end was cut by 3 bases, the J end by 6 bases, with 12 bases between. CDR3 length: 12 amino acids. The CDR3 sequence is CSVDEGFGEQYF. CDR3 sequence (DNA): TGCAGCGTTGACGAGGGGTTCGGCGAGCAGTACTTC.

The rearrangement joins TRBV18 to TRBJ2-5; D is unresolved. Trimming left V 2 bases short and J 5 bases short, with 9 bases between. This CDR3 has 13 residues. Germline values: CDR1 KGHSH, CDR2 LQKENI. The DNA for the CDR3 is TGTGCCAGCTCACCAGTCAGTCCTGAGACCCAGTACTTC. It codes for CASSPVSPETQYF.

The chain has TRBV6-6 and TRBJ1-4; TRBD1 matches 8 bases. Germline trimming cut 6 bases from V and 8 bases from J; bases unmatched to any gene: 8. The CDR3 consists of 14 residues. Germline-derived CDR1 and CDR2 are MNHNY and SVGAGI (reference sequence). The CDR3 loop reads CASSDSDREEKLFF. For the CDR3, the DNA is TGTGCCAGCAGCGACTCGGACAGGGAAGAAAAACTGTTTTTT.

The gene calls are TRBV5-1 and TRBJ2-7; 10 positions agree with TRBD2. In germline, CDR1 is SGHRS, CDR2 YFSETQ. V trimming: 0 bases; J trimming: 0 bases; junction bases outside the gene matches: 0. CDR3 length: 15 residues. The CDR3 protein is CASSLVAGGSYEQYF. DNA of the CDR3: TGCGCCAGCAGCTTGGTAGCGGGGGGCTCCTACGAGCAGTACTTC.

The chain recombines TRBV5-1 with TRBJ1-4; D remains unclear. CDR1 and CDR2 from the germline V gene are SGHRS and YFSETQ. Trimming cost V 0 bases and J 5 bases, with 8 bases left between them. CDR3 size: 14 residues. CDR3 nucleotide sequence: TGCGCCAGCAGCTTGGGGAGGTCCAATGAAAAACTGTTTTTT. Amino acids: CASSLGRSNEKLFF. The whole variable domain, filled in from reference TRBV5-1 and TRBJ1-4, reads KAGVTQTPRYLIKTRGQQVTLSCSPISGHRSVSWYQQTPGQGLQFLFEYFSETQRNKGNFPGRFSGRQFSNSRSEMNVSTLELGDSALYLCASSLGRSNEKLFFGSGTQLSVL.

V gene TRBV9 combines with J gene TRBJ2-7, with D possibly called TRBD1 or TRBD2 (7 bases each). From germline, CDR1 is SGDLS and CDR2 YYNGEE. The CDR3 length is 15 residues. The germline V and J ends were trimmed by 4 bases and 5 bases, with 19 bases remaining between them. The CDR3 DNA reads as TGTGCCAGCAGCCTGGGGGGGACAGCCTTAAACGAGCAGTACTTC. As protein: CASSLGGTALNEQYF.

V usage is TRBV7-2 and J usage is TRBJ1-4; D gene uncertain. Trimming pared 6 bases from V and 0 bases from J, leaving 14 bases between. The V gene's germline CDR1 is SGHTA and CDR2 FQGNSA. CDR3 length: 16 amino acids. This CDR3 is CASSSTATATNEKLFF. In DNA form, the CDR3 reads TGTGCCAGCAGTTCGACGGCTACTGCAACTAATGAAAAACTGTTTTTT.